Listed here is a single TCR beta chain. This sample was included in a study of blood T cell repertoires in COVID-19. V lost 1 base, J lost 2 bases, and 15 bases lay in between. Germline loops: CDR1 SGHVS, CDR2 FQNEAQ. The CDR3 runs 16 residues. Per the authors' pipeline: Amplification from reference gene primers served as the basis for estimated nucleated cell counts. Sequencing used immunoSEQ multiplex PCR; TCRdb keeps in-frame clones, though not all of them. That table supplies the V and J calls and clone size; D and trimming were determined from the DNA. The sample carries about 140,000 clones, 76% recorded once.

This clonotype was sampled from a woman older than 75 with active or convalescent COVID-19. This chain joins TRBV7-8 and TRBJ2-7; tentatively, D is TRBD2 (6 bases). Sequencing was carried out using peripheral blood. CDR3 in amino acids: CASSLDSGVLTYEQYF. The CDR3 DNA is TGTGCCAGCAGCTTAGATTCGGGGGTCCTCACCTACGAGCAGTACTTC.